What follows are 5 T cell receptor beta chains derived from one specimen sequenced in a study of CD8+ T cells in alopecia areata. Treatment: oral pan-JAK inhibitor, 5-10 mg twice daily. Extracted RNA was reverse transcribed into cDNA, the sequencing template. Profiling relied on immunoSEQ multiplex PCR, and the TCRdb table lists in-frame clones only, not all of them. The data hold more than 150,000 clones, with 40% to 55% observed a single time. This specimen was CD8+ T cells sorted from blood, taken around week 54, from a patient treated with tofacitinib. The receptor source for this set is a human donor with alopecia areata.

This clone was detected only a few times. The V and J genes are TRBV27 and TRBJ1-5; tentative D call: TRBD1 (5 bases). Germline V gene sequence: CDR1 MNHEY, CDR2 SMNVEV (reference sequence). The CDR3 sequence is 13 residues long. V was trimmed by 5 bases and J by 7 bases, leaving 12 bases between them. CDR3 region: CASSGTGFQPQHF. The CDR3 nucleotides are TGTGCCAGCAGTGGGACGGGGTTCCAGCCCCAGCATTTT.

This sequence joins TRBV9 and TRBJ2-7; tentatively, D is TRBD1 (6 bases). The germline V gene encodes CDR1 SGDLS and CDR2 YYNGEE. The CDR3 covers 17 residues. The germline V and J ends were trimmed by 3 bases and 0 bases, with 19 bases remaining between them. CDR3 nucleotides: TGTGCCAGCAGCGATCAGACAGGTGTCGCTGGCTCCTACGAGCAGTACTTC. Translating gives CASSDQTGVAGSYEQYF.

This clone appeared a few times. The rearrangement joins TRBV11-2 to TRBJ2-7; 7 bases fit TRBD1. The CDR3 contains 14 residues. The germline V gene has CDR1 SGHAT and CDR2 FQNNGV. The V gene end was trimmed by 2 bases and the J gene end by 7 bases; junction bases not matched to a gene: 8. This CDR3 reads CASSLKTGAGEQYF. The CDR3 bases are TGTGCCAGCAGCTTAAAAACAGGGGCCGGGGAGCAGTACTTC.

The table lists this clone with a few counts. The CDR3 region has the DNA TGCAGCGTTTCTGACACCTATAGCAATCAGCCCCAGCATTTT. It is translated as CSVSDTYSNQPQHF. The V call is TRBV29-1, the J call TRBJ1-5; D remains ambiguous. Trimming took off 5 bases at V and 0 bases at J, with 11 bases between the two ends. The CDR3 consists of 14 residues. Germline CDR1 SQVTM, CDR2 ANQGSEA.

The rearrangement joins TRBV25-1 to TRBJ1-1; no clear D gene. Trimming pared 1 base from V and 5 bases from J, leaving 8 bases between. CDR3 size: 13 residues. Germline V lookup: CDR1 MGHDK, CDR2 SYGVNS. The CDR3 sequence: CASSELDGTEAFF. The CDR3 DNA reads TGTGCCAGCAGTGAATTAGATGGGACTGAAGCTTTCTTT.